A single sample gave rise to the 7 T cell receptor beta chains below, sequenced in a study of T cells in women clearing cervical HPV infection. The repertoire was sequenced with immunoSEQ multiplex PCR; TCRdb's copy has only in-frame clones and lacks some. The sample data list tens of thousands of clones. Specimen: blood buffy coat. The receptor source for this set is a woman between 18 and 70 years old with a cervical HPV16 infection that either progressed to CIN3+ or cleared (not recorded which).

Worth noting for this clone: The sequenced fragment ends 3 residues before the CDR3 boundary, so the rest is inferred from the germline J gene. This chain joins TRBV5-8 and TRBJ2-1; D is ambiguous. Germline-derived CDR1 and CDR2 are SGHTS and YDEGEE. This CDR3 spans 13 amino acids. The V end was cut by 4 bases, the J end by 5 bases, with 10 bases between. CDR3 protein: CASSPDTHNEQFF. The sequenced part of the CDR3 DNA is TGTGCCAGCAGCCCCGACACCCACAATGAG.

With respect to this clone: The CDR3 goes on 3 residues after the read ends, and that part is filled in from the germline J gene. The same CDR3 arises from other DNA sequences in this sample as well. V usage is TRBV7-2 and J usage is TRBJ1-3; 9 bases are shared with TRBD1. This CDR3 region has 12 residues. Germline-derived CDR1 and CDR2 are SGHTA and FQGNSA. CDR3 in amino acids: CASSLLDRGIYF. The covered CDR3 bases are TGTGCCAGCAGCTTACTGGACAGGGGC.

Details on this clone: The read falls 3 residues short of the CDR3 end, and the missing part is taken from the germline J gene. This sequence joins TRBV20-1 and TRBJ1-3; D perhaps matches TRBD1 (6 bases). The CDR3 covers 14 residues. Germline CDR1 reads DFQATT; CDR2 reads SNEGSKA (reference sequence). Trimming removed 3 bases from V and 3 bases from J, with 12 bases in between. The sequenced CDR3 bases are TGCAGTGCTAGGGGTCCAGGGGTTGGAAACACC. It yields the protein CSARGPGVGNT. The full CDR3 reads CSARGPGVGNTIYF.

Regarding this clone: The CDR3 extends 3 residues past the end of the read, so its final part is completed from the germline J gene. V is TRBV2 and J is TRBJ2-2; 9 bases are shared with TRBD1. The CDR3 has 14 residues. Germline loops: CDR1 SNHLY, CDR2 FYNNEI. Unmatched junction bases numbered 4, after V lost 6 bases and J lost 5 bases. CDR3 loop: CASREQGATGELFF. The DNA read from the CDR3 is TGTGCCAGCAGGGAACAGGGGGCGACCGGGGAG.

Regarding this clone: Read data end 3 residues before the CDR3 end; the end is taken from the germline J gene. Other DNA sequences in this specimen translate into the identical CDR3. The V and J genes are TRBV7-8 and TRBJ1-3; 7 bases agree with TRBD1. Germline CDR1 and CDR2: SGHVS and FQNEAQ. This CDR3 is built from 15 residues. Trimming removed 5 bases from V and 3 bases from J; junction bases left unmatched: 7. The CDR3 bases that were read are TGTGCCAGCAGCCGCGACAGGGCTGGTGGAAACACC. Translation: CASSRDRAGGNT. The CDR3 as a whole reads CASSRDRAGGNTIYF.

About this clone: The CDR3 end falls 3 residues outside the read, so it is completed with the germline J gene. The sample holds other DNA sequences that translate to the same CDR3. V gene TRBV7-2 combines with J gene TRBJ1-3; 7 bases map to TRBD1. J was trimmed by 2 bases and V by 7 bases; bases with no gene match: 5. Germline V gives CDR1 SGHTA, CDR2 FQGNSA. The CDR3 runs 14 residues. CDR3 bases read: TGTGCCAGCACGGTCGACAGGGCTGGAAACACC. Translated, it gives CASTVDRAGNT. The whole CDR3 reads CASTVDRAGNTIYF.

Of note for this clone: The read ends 3 residues early relative to the CDR3; the germline J gene fills the gap. The chain is built from TRBV27 and TRBJ2-5, with D perhaps TRBD1 or TRBD2 (6 bases each). V dropped 2 bases and J dropped 0 bases, with 16 bases sitting between them. CDR1 is MNHEY and CDR2 is SMNVEV in the germline V gene (reference sequence). This CDR3 spans 17 amino acids. CDR3 sequence: CASSLKLGGTNQETQYF. CDR3 bases read: TGTGCCAGCAGTTTAAAGTTAGGCGGGACAAACCAAGAGACC.